Each of the 14 T cell receptor beta chains below was sequenced from the same sample in a study of T cell repertoires in cytomegalovirus infection. Using its own MiXCR run on the reads, TCRdb lists one record per CDR3 protein. Counted here are 680,000 or so distinct CDR3 sequences, 35% to 45% occurring once; the ten biggest clones make up under 3.5%. Sequencing used PBMCs. These receptors were taken from a human donor in good health (CMV status not recorded). Some clones in this sample may be carry-over from other donors' samples.

This clonotype has only a few counts. CDR3 nucleotides: TGTGCCAGCAGTCCACTACAGGGGAAAAACATTCAGTACTTC. Its translation: CASSPLQGKNIQYF. The chain is built from TRBV27 and TRBJ2-4; 7 bases map to TRBD1. This CDR3 comprises 14 residues. V trimming: 5 bases; J trimming: 4 bases; junction bases outside the gene matches: 5. Germline CDR1 and CDR2: MNHEY and SMNVEV (reference sequence).

V gene TRBV20-1 combines with J gene TRBJ1-1; maybe TRBD1 (6 bases). The CDR3 sequence is 15 residues long. Trimming left V 0 bases short and J 0 bases short, with 11 bases between. In germline, CDR1 is DFQATT, CDR2 SNEGSKA (reference sequence). Written as DNA, the CDR3 is TGCAGTGCTAGAGAATCCGGGACAATGAACACTGAAGCTTTCTTT. This encodes CSARESGTMNTEAFF.

This clonotype was seen more than once but under ten times. The chain recombines TRBV12-3 or TRBV12-4 with TRBJ1-5, with a possible D match to TRBD1 (6 bases). This CDR3 has 14 amino acids. V shed 8 bases and J shed 0 bases, with 11 bases lying between them. The DNA of the CDR3 is TGTGCCAGCGGGGGGGCAGATAGCAATCAGCCCCAGCATTTT. Its translation is CASGGADSNQPQHF.

V and J are TRBV7-9 and TRBJ1-2, with D perhaps TRBD1 (5 bases). With 4 bases removed from V and 5 bases from J, the gap between germline ends came to 14 bases. The germline V gene encodes CDR1 SEHNR and CDR2 FQNEAQ (reference sequence). The CDR3 has 14 residues. The CDR3 bases are TGTGCCAGCAGCTCGGCCAGGGTAATATATGGCTACACCTTC. Amino acid sequence: CASSSARVIYGYTF.

V usage is TRBV6-5 and J usage is TRBJ2-7, with 7 bases lining up with TRBD2. The trim removed 0 bases at V and 4 bases at J, leaving 9 bases unmatched. CDR3 size: 16 residues. Germline V gene lookup returns CDR1 MNHEY and CDR2 SVGAGI. The CDR3 DNA reads TGTGCCAGCAGTTACTCGAGAGGTCGCGGGGGATACGAGCAGTACTTC. Protein sequence: CASSYSRGRGGYEQYF.

V usage is TRBV7-6 and J usage is TRBJ2-1; a possible D gene is TRBD2 (6 bases). The germline V gene encodes CDR1 SGHVS and CDR2 FNYEAQ. With 3 bases removed from V and 6 bases from J, the gap between germline ends came to 15 bases. The CDR3 extends over 15 amino acids. This chain's CDR3 is CASSFMAGSGNEQFF. CDR3 DNA sequence: TGTGCCAGCAGCTTTATGGCGGGATCTGGCAATGAGCAGTTCTTC. The full variable domain, completed using reference TRBV7-6 and TRBJ2-1, is GAGVSQSPRYKVTKRGQDVALRCDPISGHVSLYWYRQALGQGPEFLTYFNYEAQQDKSGLPNDRFSAERPEGSISTLTIQRTEQRDSAMYRCASSFMAGSGNEQFFGPGTRLTVL.

The CDR3 spells CASSFSAGDYEQYF. CDR3 in DNA: TGTGCCAGCAGCTTTTCGGCAGGGGATTACGAGCAGTACTTC. The chain employs TRBV11-1 and TRBJ2-7, with a possible D match to TRBD1 (6 bases). Per germline, CDR1 SGHAT and CDR2 FQDESV (reference sequence). With 3 bases removed from V and 4 bases from J, the gap between germline ends came to 13 bases. The CDR3 totals 14 residues.

V is TRBV7-9 and J is TRBJ2-5; 7 bases line up with TRBD2. The V and J ends lost 2 bases and 14 bases, in that order; junction bases with no gene match: 17. This CDR3 comprises 15 residues. The germline CDR1 and CDR2 sequences are SEHNR and FQNEAQ (reference sequence). CDR3 sequence reads: CASSLSGGSIPSPYF. In DNA, the CDR3 is TGTGCCAGCAGCTTAAGCGGCGGGAGCATCCCTTCCCCCTACTTC.

The chain has TRBV20-1 and TRBJ2-3; 16 bases are shared with TRBD2. The CDR3 runs to 14 residues. The V gene end was trimmed by 6 bases and the J gene end by 7 bases; junction bases not matched to a gene: 4. Germline CDR1 reads DFQATT; CDR2 reads SNEGSKA (reference sequence). CDR3 DNA sequence: TGCAGTGCCAGGGGACTAGCGGGAGGGAATACGCAGTATTTT. It specifies CSARGLAGGNTQYF.

The chain recombines TRBV6-6 with TRBJ2-1, with TRBD2 matching 8 bases. The CDR3 consists of 16 residues. The germline CDR1 and CDR2 sequences are MNHNY and SVGAGI (reference sequence). The V and J ends lost 2 bases and 4 bases, in that order; junction bases with no gene match: 7. The CDR3 region has the DNA TGTGCCAGCAGTTACGGACTAGCAATTGGGTACAATGAGCAGTTCTTC. Its protein is CASSYGLAIGYNEQFF.

V usage is TRBV4-1 and J usage is TRBJ1-4; D remains ambiguous. This CDR3 spans 15 amino acids. V was shortened by 0 bases and J by 8 bases, with 13 bases between the two germline ends. The germline V gene has CDR1 MGHRA and CDR2 YSYEKL. CDR3 sequence (DNA): TGCGCCAGCAGCCAAGATGTACCCGGTCGGGAAAAACTGTTTTTT. Protein: CASSQDVPGREKLFF.

This chain joins TRBV5-6 and TRBJ2-5, with D unclear. The CDR3 has 15 amino acids. Per the germline V gene, CDR1 is SGHDT and CDR2 is YYEEEE. Between the trimmed V and J ends, which lost 1 base and 3 bases, there was a span of 13 bases. DNA for the CDR3: TGTGCCAGCAGCTTGAACTCCTTCCTTGAAGAGACCCAGTACTTC. This encodes CASSLNSFLEETQYF. Full variable domain (missing parts from reference TRBV5-6 and TRBJ2-5): DAGVTQSPTHLIKTRGQQVTLRCSPKSGHDTVSWYQQALGQGPQFIFQYYEEEERQRGNFPDRFSGHQFPNYSSELNVNALLLGDSALYLCASSLNSFLEETQYFGPGTRLLVL.

The chain combines TRBV28 with TRBJ2-1; D may be TRBD1 (7 bases). V lost 5 bases and J 8 bases, leaving 25 bases between the germline ends. Germline CDR1 and CDR2: MDHEN and SYDVKM. The CDR3 extends over 17 amino acids. For the CDR3, the DNA is TGTGCCAGCAGTGCGACACTCACAGGGGTGGCTAGCGATGAGCAGTTCTTC. It yields the protein CASSATLTGVASDEQFF.

This clonotype was seen many times. V and J are TRBV6-1 and TRBJ2-4; tentatively, D is TRBD1 or TRBD2 (5 bases each). The CDR3 is 14 residues long. Germline CDR1 reads MNHNS; CDR2 reads SASEGT. V was pared by 1 base and J by 4 bases, with 8 bases between. The CDR3 DNA reads as TGTGCCAGCAGTGAAGGCTGGGGGAAAAACATTCAGTACTTC. This sequence encodes CASSEGWGKNIQYF.